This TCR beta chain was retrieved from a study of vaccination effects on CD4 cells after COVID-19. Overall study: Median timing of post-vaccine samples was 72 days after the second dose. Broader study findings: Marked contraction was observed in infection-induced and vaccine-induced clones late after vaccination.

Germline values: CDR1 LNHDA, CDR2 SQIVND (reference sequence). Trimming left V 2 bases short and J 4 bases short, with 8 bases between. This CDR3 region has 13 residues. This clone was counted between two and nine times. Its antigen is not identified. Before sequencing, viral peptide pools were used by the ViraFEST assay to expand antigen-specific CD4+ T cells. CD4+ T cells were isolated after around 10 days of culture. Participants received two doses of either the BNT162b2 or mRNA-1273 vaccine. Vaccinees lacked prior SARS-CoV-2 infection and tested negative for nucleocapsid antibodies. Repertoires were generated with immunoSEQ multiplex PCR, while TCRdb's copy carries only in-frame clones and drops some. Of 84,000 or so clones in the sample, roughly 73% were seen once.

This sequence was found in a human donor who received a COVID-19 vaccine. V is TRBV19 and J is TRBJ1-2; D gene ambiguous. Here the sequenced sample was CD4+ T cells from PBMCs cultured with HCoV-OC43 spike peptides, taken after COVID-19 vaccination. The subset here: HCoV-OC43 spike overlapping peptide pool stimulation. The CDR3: CASSILGGYGYTF. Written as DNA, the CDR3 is TGTGCCAGTAGTATATTGGGCGGCTATGGCTACACCTTC.